The 25 T cell receptor beta chains presented below share a single source sample, sequenced in a study of T cell repertoires in cytomegalovirus infection. TCRdb called the reads again in MiXCR, with one record for every CDR3 protein. The profile shows about 570,000 distinct CDR3 sequences, around two fifths of them singletons. Antigens of these TCRs are unknown. The sequences come from cultured PBMCs, collected from culture after CMV antigen stimulation. These receptors originate from a human donor in good health (CMV status not recorded). Some clones in this sample may be carry-over from other donors' samples.

V is TRBV7-9 and J is TRBJ1-2; D remains unclear. The length of the CDR3 is 13 residues. The germline gives CDR1 SEHNR, CDR2 FQNEAQ (reference sequence). V lost 2 bases, J lost 4 bases, and 8 bases lay in between. The DNA of the CDR3 is TGTGCCAGCAGCTTAACTGCAGTCTATGGCTACACCTTC. Protein: CASSLTAVYGYTF. The full variable domain, completed using reference TRBV7-9 and TRBJ1-2, is DTGVSQNPRHKITKRGQNVTFRCDPISEHNRLYWYRQTLGQGPEFLTYFQNEAQLEKSRLLSDRFSAERPKGSFSTLEIQRTEQGDSAMYLCASSLTAVYGYTFGSGTRLTVV.

This clonotype occurred a few times. The chain uses TRBV7-8 and TRBJ2-7; maybe TRBD2 (5 bases). CDR3 length: 15 amino acids. Trimming removed 1 base at V and 3 bases at J, with 13 bases between. Germline V CDR1 and CDR2: SGHVS, FQNEAQ. The CDR3 loop is CASSLVVGDLYEQYF. CDR3 bases: TGTGCCAGCAGCTTAGTAGTGGGAGACCTCTACGAGCAGTACTTC. Based on the CDR3 plus reference TRBV7-8 and TRBJ2-7, the full variable domain is GAGVSQSPRYKVAKRGQDVALRCDPISGHVSLFWYQQALGQGPEFLTYFQNEAQLDKSGLPSDRFFAERPEGSVSTLKIQRTQQEDSAVYLCASSLVVGDLYEQYFGPGTRLTVT.

This sequence joins TRBV15 and TRBJ2-7; 7 bases are shared with TRBD2. The J segment lost 6 bases and the V segment lost 5 bases, leaving 10 bases of the junction unmatched. Germline V lookup: CDR1 LNHNV, CDR2 YYDKDF (reference sequence). This CDR3 comprises 14 residues. CDR3 coding DNA: TGTGCCACCAGCCCCCCGGGACTAACCTCCGAGCAGTACTTC. This translates into CATSPPGLTSEQYF.

This clonotype was counted a few times. The genes are TRBV4-1 and TRBJ2-7; D gene unclear. The CDR3 is made up of 15 amino acids. Deletions cut 3 bases from V and 1 base from J, with 13 bases between. Germline CDR1 is MGHRA and CDR2 is YSYEKL. Here the CDR3 reads CASSHHLTTSYEQYF. In DNA, the CDR3 is TGCGCCAGCAGCCACCACCTAACCACATCCTACGAGCAGTACTTC.

The chain employs TRBV7-3 and TRBJ2-7, with D possibly TRBD2 on 6 matching bases. The CDR3 length is 14 residues. Trimming removed 5 bases from V and 6 bases from J, with 17 bases in between. The V gene's germline CDR1 is SGHTA and CDR2 FQGTGA. The CDR3 sequence is CASSLGGESSEQYF. CDR3 in DNA: TGTGCCAGCAGCCTGGGAGGAGAGTCGTCCGAGCAGTACTTC.

This chain connects TRBV20-1 to TRBJ1-1; the D gene is possibly TRBD1 (6 bases). This CDR3 contains 16 residues. In germline, CDR1 is DFQATT, CDR2 SNEGSKA (reference sequence). V gave up 6 bases and J gave up 3 bases, with 23 bases separating them. This chain's CDR3 is CSAAKTGPSGDTEAFF. The CDR3 DNA reads as TGCAGTGCGGCTAAGACAGGCCCTTCGGGGGACACTGAAGCTTTCTTT.

This clonotype appeared many times. V gene TRBV7-9 combines with J gene TRBJ2-3; 8 bases line up with TRBD2. V dropped 5 bases and J dropped 2; count of bases not matched to a gene: 9. Germline lookup yields CDR1 SEHNR and CDR2 FQNEAQ (reference sequence). This CDR3 has 16 amino acids. The CDR3 is CASSHQSGGYTDTQYF. The DNA of the CDR3 is TGTGCCAGCAGCCACCAGAGCGGGGGATACACAGATACGCAGTATTTT.

The genes are TRBV20-1 and TRBJ1-4, with TRBD1 matching over 8 bases. The V segment lost 4 bases and the J segment 7 bases; nucleotides outside the gene matches: 17. CDR3 length: 17 residues. The germline gives CDR1 DFQATT, CDR2 SNEGSKA (reference sequence). CDR3 sequence reads: CSATHTRNRGLVEKLFF. The CDR3 DNA follows: TGCAGTGCTACCCACACCCGAAACAGGGGGTTGGTTGAAAAACTGTTTTTT.

The chain joins TRBV5-6 to TRBJ2-1; perhaps TRBD1 as D (5 bases). The length of the CDR3 is 17 residues. Trimming took off 0 bases at V and 0 bases at J, with 13 bases between the two ends. Germline V lookup: CDR1 SGHDT, CDR2 YYEEEE. In nucleotides, the CDR3 is TGTGCCAGCAGCTTGGTGGGGCCAGCGAGCTCCTACAATGAGCAGTTCTTC. This encodes CASSLVGPASSYNEQFF.

The chain uses TRBV27 and TRBJ1-4; D is unresolved. This CDR3 is built from 15 residues. Trimming took 5 bases from V and 8 from J, leaving 18 bases between them. The germline V gene has CDR1 MNHEY and CDR2 SMNVEV (reference sequence). The CDR3 DNA reads TGTGCCAGCAGTGAGTCAGATCTACCGGCGGAAAAACTGTTTTTT. Amino acid sequence: CASSESDLPAEKLFF.

The chain has TRBV20-1 and TRBJ2-1, with D perhaps matching TRBD1 or TRBD2 (5 bases each). In germline, CDR1 is DFQATT, CDR2 SNEGSKA (reference sequence). Trimming cost V 0 bases and J 4 bases, with 19 bases left between them. CDR3 length equals 17 residues. CDR3 protein: CSARDRRGGGLYNEQFF. For the CDR3, the DNA is TGCAGTGCTAGAGATCGTAGGGGCGGAGGACTTTACAATGAGCAGTTCTTC.

The V gene is TRBV18, the J gene TRBJ1-2; no definite D call. Germline CDR1 reads KGHSH; CDR2 reads LQKENI. Trimming stripped 3 bases from V and 5 bases from J, with 10 bases between. This CDR3 is built from 13 residues. The CDR3 is CASSPDGAYGYTF. CDR3 sequence (DNA): TGTGCCAGCTCACCGGACGGAGCATATGGCTACACCTTC.

This clonotype has a handful of counts. This chain joins TRBV11-3 and TRBJ2-3; 12 bases map to TRBD2. The CDR3 totals 15 residues. Germline loops: CDR1 SGHNT, CDR2 YENEEA. After removal of 5 bases from V and 5 bases from J, the junction contained 5 bases not matched to a gene. CDR3 nucleotides: TGTGCCAGCAGCGTCGGGACTAGCGGGCAAGATACGCAGTATTTT. Amino acids: CASSVGTSGQDTQYF. Together with reference TRBV11-3 and TRBJ2-3, the CDR3 gives the full variable domain: EAGVVQSPRYKIIEKKQPVAFWCNPISGHNTLYWYLQNLGQGPELLIRYENEEAVDDSQLPKDRFSAERLKGVDSTLKIQPAELGDSAVYLCASSVGTSGQDTQYFGPGTRLTVL.

The V gene is TRBV29-1, the J gene TRBJ2-5, with TRBD1 as a possible D gene (5 bases). Trimming cost V 2 bases and J 5 bases, with 9 bases left between them. The CDR3 is 12 residues long. CDR1 SQVTM and CDR2 ANQGSEA come from the germline V gene. DNA of the CDR3: TGCAGCGTTGAAAGGGCAGGGGAGACCCAGTACTTC. This gives the protein CSVERAGETQYF. The full variable domain, its missing parts supplied by reference TRBV29-1 and TRBJ2-5, is SAVISQKPSRDICQRGTSLTIQCQVDSQVTMMFWYRQQPGQSLTLIATANQGSEATYESGFVIDKFPISRPNLTFSTLTVSNMSPEDSSIYLCSVERAGETQYFGPGTRLLVL.

At least ten counts were recorded for this clonotype. This chain joins TRBV7-2 and TRBJ2-1; TRBD2 matches 7 bases. From germline, CDR1 is SGHTA and CDR2 FQGNSA. This CDR3 region has 14 residues. V was clipped by 3 bases and J by 6 bases; unmatched bases: 5. CDR3 DNA: TGTGCCAGCAGCTTGGGCGGGAGTAGCAATGAGCAGTTCTTC. Translating it yields CASSLGGSSNEQFF.

The chain links TRBV5-3 to TRBJ1-1, with D tentatively TRBD1 (6 bases). TRBV5-3 is filed as an ORF, its function uncertain. V lost 8 bases and J lost 10, with 15 bases in between. The CDR3 contains 11 residues. The DNA of the CDR3 is TGTGCCAGCAGCCCCGGACAGACAGCTTTCTTT. Protein product: CASSPGQTAFF.

The chain has TRBV12-5 and TRBJ1-1; possible D gene TRBD1, 6 bases. The germline V gene has CDR1 LGHNT and CDR2 FRNRAP. Trimming took 1 base from V and 1 from J, leaving 10 bases between them. This CDR3 is built from 15 residues. CDR3: CASGLDLQGNTEAFF. In nucleotides, the CDR3 is TGTGCTAGTGGTTTGGATCTACAGGGGAACACTGAAGCTTTCTTT.

This clonotype was seen a few times. The rearrangement links TRBV6-2 or TRBV6-3 to TRBJ2-3, with D unresolved. V was clipped by 9 bases and J by 1 base, with 8 bases between them. This CDR3 has 12 amino acids. Germline values: CDR1 MNHEY, CDR2 SVGEGT. The CDR3 loop is CASKKGTDTQYF. For the CDR3, the DNA is TGTGCCAGTAAGAAGGGCACAGATACGCAGTATTTT.

The chain joins TRBV12-3 or TRBV12-4 to TRBJ1-3; TRBD1 matches at 7 bases. V shed 7 bases and J 1 base; nucleotides not matched to a gene: 4. This CDR3 has 14 residues. CDR3 in DNA: TGTGCCAGCACCCCGACAGGGTCTGGAAACACCATATATTTT. Translated: CASTPTGSGNTIYF.

Written as DNA, the CDR3 is TGTGCCAGCAGTCACACACAGGGGGCAAGGACTGAAGCTTTCTTT. Its translation: CASSHTQGARTEAFF. This chain connects TRBV6-4 to TRBJ1-1; TRBD1 aligns across 9 bases. This CDR3 comprises 15 residues. Germline assignment: CDR1 MRHNA and CDR2 SNTAGT. Trimming took 5 bases from V and 5 from J; bases not matched to a gene: 9.

As to this clonotype: Germline is not matched at one junction end, which may reflect a read error. The CDR3 DNA follows: TGCAGTGCTCTGCGTGTAGGGCGCACAGATATGCAGTATTTT. It translates to CSALRVGRTDMQYF. The rearrangement uses TRBV20-1 and TRBJ2-3, with D unclear. The CDR3 contains 14 residues. Germline CDR1 reads DFQATT; CDR2 reads SNEGSKA (reference sequence).

Points on this clonotype: A much more abundant neighbour one base away suggests this may be a read error. This chain connects TRBV7-2 to TRBJ2-7, with D possibly matching TRBD1 (6 bases). This CDR3 region has 14 residues. Germline loops: CDR1 SGHTA, CDR2 FQGNSA. Trimming left V 1 base short and J 2 bases short, with 9 bases between. Here the CDR3 reads CASSLGWTAYEQYF. CDR3 bases: TGTGCCAGCAGCTTAGGCTGGACAGCCTACGAGCAGTACTTC. Supplemented by reference TRBV7-2 and TRBJ2-7, the full variable domain reads GAGVSQSPSNKVTEKGKDVELRCDPISGHTALYWYRQSLGQGLEFLIYFQGNSAPDKSGLPSDRFSAERTGGSVSTLTIQRTQQEDSAVYLCASSLGWTAYEQYFGPGTRLTVT.

This clonotype turned up a few times. This chain connects TRBV4-3 to TRBJ2-7; a possible D gene is TRBD1 (6 bases). V dropped 2 bases and J dropped 4 bases, with 15 bases sitting between them. Germline V gives CDR1 LGHNA, CDR2 YSLEER. The CDR3 consists of 15 residues. The CDR3 bases are TGCGCCAGCAGCCAAACCCATCTGGGGGCATACGAGCAGTACTTC. This sequence encodes CASSQTHLGAYEQYF.

The CDR3 is CASSPSRDTNEKLFF. The CDR3 coding sequence is TGTGCCAGTAGTCCTTCGAGGGACACTAATGAAAAACTGTTTTTT. J is TRBJ1-4 and V is TRBV19, with D possibly being TRBD1 (5 bases). Germline CDR1 and CDR2: LNHDA and SQIVND (reference sequence). V shed 5 bases and J shed 2 bases, with 12 bases lying between them. The CDR3 has 15 residues.

This clonotype was seen just once. This chain connects TRBV20-1 to TRBJ2-1; D might be TRBD1 or TRBD2, each matching 5 bases. The CDR3 is 13 residues long. Germline V gene sequence: CDR1 DFQATT, CDR2 SNEGSKA (reference sequence). CDR3: CSAGTTAYNEQFF. The CDR3 coding sequence is TGCAGCGCCGGGACCACGGCTTACAATGAGCAGTTCTTC.